These 30 T cell receptor beta chains were all obtained from the same sample, sequenced in a study of T cells in localized non-small cell lung cancer (dated by TCRdb to the early 2020s). Libraries were built with the immunoSEQ multiplex PCR assay. The table was pulled from immuneACCESS by TCRdb, which kept in-frame rearrangements only. Such tables lose some clones; where checked, under half of the loss comes from unresolved V genes, and the rest has no known cause. This sample holds 20,000 to 25,000 clones; under 90% were observed only once. The ten top clones hold approximately 15% of the sample. The specimen was PBMCs, collected before any cancer treatment. The origin of the receptors is a woman aged 40 to 75 with stage II squamous cell lung carcinoma.

This clone has more than one count but fewer than ten. The chain has TRBV5-1 and TRBJ2-7, with D uncertain. V dropped 0 bases and J dropped 2 bases, with 9 bases sitting between them. Germline V lookup: CDR1 SGHRS, CDR2 YFSETQ. The CDR3 consists of 14 residues. The CDR3 loop reads CASSLDATAYEQYF. The CDR3 DNA reads TGCGCCAGCAGCTTGGATGCCACCGCCTACGAGCAGTACTTC.

The chain has TRBV19 and TRBJ1-4, with 9 bases identical to TRBD1. The V segment lost 7 bases and the J segment 8 bases; nucleotides outside the gene matches: 5. Germline CDR1 is LNHDA and CDR2 is SQIVND (reference sequence). This CDR3 is built from 13 residues. This CDR3 reads CASTGTGREKLFF. The CDR3 bases are TGTGCCAGTACCGGGACAGGGAGGGAAAAACTGTTTTTT.

This clone has only one observation. Here the CDR3 DNA reads TGCGCCAGCAGCTTTGACGGGTGGAACACTGAAGCTTTCTTT. Protein: CASSFDGWNTEAFF. The chain combines TRBV5-1 with TRBJ1-1; no firm D call. Trimming removed 2 bases from V and 1 base from J, with 9 bases in between. The CDR3 covers 14 residues. Germline lookup yields CDR1 SGHRS and CDR2 YFSETQ.

The chain recombines TRBV7-8 with TRBJ1-6; 7 nucleotides align to TRBD1. The germline CDR1 and CDR2 sequences are SGHVS and FQNEAQ. The length of the CDR3 is 15 residues. V lost 3 bases to trimming and J lost 8 bases; unmatched junction nucleotides: 7. The CDR3 DNA sequence: TGTGCCAGCAGCTTTTCAGGGGGGTGGGATTCACCCCTCCACTTT. Amino acids: CASSFSGGWDSPLHF.

This clone has a handful of counts. The chain joins TRBV19 to TRBJ2-7, with D tentatively TRBD1 (5 bases). Trimming took 3 bases from V and 3 from J, leaving 9 bases between them. Germline V CDR1 and CDR2: LNHDA, SQIVND (reference sequence). This CDR3 is built from 13 residues. The CDR3, as DNA: TGTGCCAGTAGTATGGGCAGGGACTACGAGCAGTACTTC. Its translation: CASSMGRDYEQYF. Supplemented by reference TRBV19 and TRBJ2-7, the full variable domain reads DGGITQSPKYLFRKEGQNVTLSCEQNLNHDAMYWYRQDPGQGLRLIYYSQIVNDFQKGDIAEGYSVSREKKESFPLTVTSAQKNPTAFYLCASSMGRDYEQYFGPGTRLTVT.

The J gene is TRBJ1-2, the V gene TRBV11-2; TRBD1 is a possible D gene (5 bases). Trimming cost V 5 bases and J 7 bases, with 14 bases left between them. Germline loops: CDR1 SGHAT, CDR2 FQNNGV. This CDR3 is 13 amino acids long. The chain's CDR3 is CASSQEPGSGYTF. As DNA, the CDR3 is TGTGCCAGCAGCCAAGAACCAGGGTCTGGCTACACCTTC.

The V gene is TRBV5-1, the J gene TRBJ2-5; D not resolved. This CDR3 contains 14 residues. Looked up from germline, CDR1 is SGHRS and CDR2 is YFSETQ. Trimming removed 0 bases at V and 2 bases at J, with 8 bases between. Here the CDR3 reads CASSLGFGQETQYF. The CDR3 DNA reads TGCGCCAGCAGCTTGGGCTTTGGGCAAGAGACCCAGTACTTC.

The V call is TRBV19, the J call TRBJ2-1, with D perhaps TRBD2 (5 bases). The germline V and J ends were trimmed by 1 base and 3 bases, with 10 bases remaining between them. The CDR3 loop spans 15 amino acids. Germline V lookup: CDR1 LNHDA, CDR2 SQIVND (reference sequence). The CDR3 region has the DNA TGTGCCAGTAGTATAGCTGCGGGTTACTACAATGAGCAGTTCTTC. It is translated as CASSIAAGYYNEQFF.

The chain is built from TRBV7-9 and TRBJ2-7; no clear D gene. CDR3 length: 11 residues. Germline CDR1 and CDR2: SEHNR and FQNEAQ (reference sequence). V lost 4 bases to trimming and J lost 6 bases, with 7 bases between them. The CDR3 region has the DNA TGTGCCAGCAGCTCTCGCGCCGAGCAGTACTTC. Translation: CASSSRAEQYF.

V usage is TRBV6-6 and J usage is TRBJ2-4, with D perhaps TRBD1 or TRBD2 (6 bases each). V was cut by 11 bases and J by 0 bases, with 14 bases left in between. Germline V gene lookup returns CDR1 MNHNY and CDR2 SVGAGI (reference sequence). This CDR3 is built from 14 residues. The CDR3, as DNA: TGTGCCTCAAGGGGGGAACTAGCCAAAAACATTCAGTACTTC. Translated: CASRGELAKNIQYF.

The rearrangement joins TRBV7-2 to TRBJ2-7, with a possible D match to TRBD1 (6 bases). This CDR3 has 15 residues. Germline V CDR1 and CDR2: SGHTA, FQGNSA. Deletions cut 3 bases from V and 3 bases from J, with 15 bases between. The CDR3 bases are TGTGCCAGCAGCTTCAGGGTTGGGGGCGACTACGAGCAGTACTTC. It specifies CASSFRVGGDYEQYF.

V gene TRBV4-1 combines with J gene TRBJ1-5; TRBD1 matches at 9 bases. The CDR3 runs 17 residues. V shed 2 bases, J shed 3 bases, and the junction held 8 bases outside the gene matches. The germline CDR1 and CDR2 sequences are MGHRA and YSYEKL. The CDR3 here is CASSQRPGQGLNQPQHF. The CDR3 DNA reads TGCGCCAGCAGCCAAAGACCGGGACAGGGCCTCAATCAGCCCCAGCATTTT.

The gene calls are TRBV19 and TRBJ2-1, with 8 bases lining up with TRBD2. Germline CDR1 and CDR2: LNHDA and SQIVND (reference sequence). V lost 5 bases, J lost 4 bases, and 10 bases stayed unmatched. The CDR3 spans 16 residues. In DNA form, the CDR3 reads TGTGCCAGTAGTGTTAGCGGACTAGCCAAATACAATGAGCAGTTCTTC. Encoded protein: CASSVSGLAKYNEQFF.

The J gene is TRBJ2-5, the V gene TRBV29-1; D is possibly TRBD1 or TRBD2 (7 bases each). V lost 6 bases and J 4 bases, leaving 18 bases between the germline ends. The length of the CDR3 is 14 residues. The V gene's germline CDR1 is SQVTM and CDR2 ANQGSEA. The DNA of the CDR3 is TGCAGCGTAGATAAGAGGGAGGGGGCAGAGACCCAGTACTTC. This codes for CSVDKREGAETQYF.

This chain joins TRBV5-4 and TRBJ2-3, with 7 bases aligning to TRBD2. The CDR3 has 16 residues. CDR1 is SGHNT and CDR2 is YYREEE in the germline V gene (reference sequence). The ends lost 1 base at V and 4 bases at J; junction bases unmatched: 9. In DNA, the CDR3 is TGTGCCAGCAGCTTGAAAACGGGAGGAGGCGCAGATACGCAGTATTTT. Translation: CASSLKTGGGADTQYF.

The chain recombines TRBV9 with TRBJ2-2; TRBD1 is a possible D gene (6 bases). The CDR3 has 14 amino acids. Trimming took 0 bases from V and 5 from J, leaving 8 bases between them. Germline values: CDR1 SGDLS, CDR2 YYNGEE. The CDR3 loop reads CASSVGGRTGELFF. The CDR3 DNA reads as TGTGCCAGCAGCGTAGGGGGGCGGACCGGGGAGCTGTTTTTT.

To note about this clone: Other DNA sequences in this sample translate to the same CDR3. The gene calls are TRBV7-3 and TRBJ1-4; D unresolved. CDR1 and CDR2 (germline): SGHTA, FQGTGA. This CDR3 contains 13 residues. V was shortened by 5 bases and J by 8 bases, with 12 bases between the two germline ends. The CDR3: CASSPGGGEKLFF. CDR3 coding DNA: TGTGCCAGCAGCCCTGGCGGAGGGGAAAAACTGTTTTTT.

The V and J genes are TRBV4-2 and TRBJ2-5; TRBD2 might be the D (7 bases). The end of the DNA aligns better with TRBJ2-7, so the J call may be wrong. The CDR3 spans 16 residues. CDR1 is LGHNA and CDR2 is YNFKEQ in the germline V gene. As DNA, the CDR3 is TGTGCCAGCAGCCTCTGGGGGGGGCCGAGCTCCTACGAGCAGTACTTC. Translated: CASSLWGGPSSYEQYF.

V and J are TRBV5-4 and TRBJ2-1, with 7 bases that match TRBD2. With 4 bases clipped from V and 15 bases from J, the junction kept 13 bases outside the gene matches. Per germline, CDR1 SGHNT and CDR2 YYREEE (reference sequence). CDR3 length equals 13 residues. CDR3 DNA sequence: TGTGCCAGCAGCGGAGGACTAGGAAGACTCGCGTTCTTC. It is translated as CASSGGLGRLAFF.

The chain uses TRBV28 and TRBJ2-1; perhaps TRBD2 as D (7 bases). The V end lost 6 bases, the J end lost 9 bases, and 27 bases lay between the germline ends. The CDR3 sequence is 17 residues long. The germline V gene encodes CDR1 MDHEN and CDR2 SYDVKM. The CDR3 reads CASSLAWGGGGRSEQFF. The CDR3 DNA sequence: TGTGCCAGCAGCCTCGCCTGGGGGGGCGGCGGACGGTCTGAGCAGTTCTTC.

This clone was seen once. The chain is built from TRBV20-1 and TRBJ2-1; D unresolved. The germline V gene has CDR1 DFQATT and CDR2 SNEGSKA (reference sequence). The CDR3 has 11 residues. Trimming took 7 bases from V and 4 from J, leaving 8 bases between them. The CDR3 sequence: CSVDSYNEQFF. CDR3 DNA: TGCAGTGTTGACTCTTACAATGAGCAGTTCTTC.

The chain is built from TRBV5-1 and TRBJ2-1, with TRBD2 identical over 10 bases. The germline CDR1 and CDR2 sequences are SGHRS and YFSETQ. V trimming: 3 bases; J trimming: 7 bases; junction bases outside the gene matches: 10. The CDR3 length is 16 residues. This CDR3 reads CASSSPAGLAKNEQFF. In nucleotides, the CDR3 is TGCGCCAGCAGCTCCCCCGCGGGACTAGCGAAGAATGAGCAGTTCTTC.

The chain recombines TRBV5-4 with TRBJ1-3, with D unresolved. The germline gives CDR1 SGHNT, CDR2 YYREEE (reference sequence). V gave up 4 bases and J gave up 0 bases, with 11 bases separating them. The CDR3 length is 15 residues. The CDR3 nucleotides read TGTGCCAGCAGCAGGGAACGGAGCTCTGGAAACACCATATATTTT. Translated: CASSRERSSGNTIYF.

The rearrangement joins TRBV7-8 to TRBJ1-1; 8 nucleotides line up with TRBD1. The CDR3 is 13 residues long. The trim removed 5 bases at V and 11 bases at J, leaving 10 bases unmatched. CDR1 and CDR2 from the germline V gene are SGHVS and FQNEAQ. CDR3 coding DNA: TGTGCCAGCAGCGGACAGGGCGAAGCGGGGGCTTTCTTT. Its translation is CASSGQGEAGAFF.

This sequence joins TRBV7-2 and TRBJ2-1; 10 bases map to TRBD2. The junction had 4 bases not matched to a gene; V was cut back by 5 bases and J by 0 bases. Germline values: CDR1 SGHTA, CDR2 FQGNSA. The CDR3 is 16 amino acids. The CDR3 DNA follows: TGTGCCAGCAGCGCCTTAGCGGGGGGCTCCTACAATGAGCAGTTCTTC. Translating it yields CASSALAGGSYNEQFF.

This chain uses TRBV7-9 with TRBJ1-1; D is unresolved. Germline V gene lookup returns CDR1 SEHNR and CDR2 FQNEAQ (reference sequence). V was clipped by 6 bases and J by 3 bases, with 11 bases between them. The CDR3 has 13 amino acids. The CDR3 is CASRGGGHTEAFF. CDR3 in DNA: TGTGCCAGCAGGGGCGGAGGGCACACTGAAGCTTTCTTT.

This clone came up a few times. In DNA form, the CDR3 reads TGTGCCACCAGCAGAGATGGGGTGCAGAAACCTCCTGGAAAACTGTTTTTT. Its translation: CATSRDGVQKPPGKLFF. The chain is built from TRBV15 and TRBJ1-4; no clear D. Between the trimmed V and J ends, which lost 0 bases and 10 bases, there was a span of 21 bases. The CDR3 loop spans 17 amino acids. Germline CDR1 and CDR2: LNHNV and YYDKDF (reference sequence).

This chain joins TRBV28 and TRBJ1-2; D may be TRBD1 (5 bases). CDR1 is MDHEN, CDR2 SYDVKM, per germline. V dropped 3 bases and J dropped 3 bases, with 14 bases sitting between them. This CDR3 has 15 residues. CDR3 in DNA: TGTGCCAGCAGTTTGGGCGGGGGTTCAGACTATGGCTACACCTTC. It is translated as CASSLGGGSDYGYTF.

The rearrangement joins TRBV23-1 to TRBJ2-1, with D unclear. TRBV23-1 is an ORF, with its function uncertain. Trimming pared 0 bases from V and 8 bases from J, leaving 11 bases between. This CDR3 is built from 14 residues. In DNA form, the CDR3 reads TGCGCCAGCAGTCAATCGAAGGCAGTGGATGAGCAGTTCTTC. Translating gives CASSQSKAVDEQFF.

The rearrangement joins TRBV27 to TRBJ2-1; no clear D gene. The CDR3 length is 15 residues. V was shortened by 6 bases and J by 4 bases, with 16 bases between the two germline ends. CDR1 is MNHEY, CDR2 SMNVEV, per germline (reference sequence). CDR3 sequence reads: CASRTLDPVYNEQFF. In DNA form, the CDR3 reads TGTGCCAGCAGGACGCTAGATCCGGTTTACAATGAGCAGTTCTTC.